These 28 T cell receptor beta chains were sequenced from one sample in a study of T cell changes during pregnancy in multiple sclerosis. Produced via immunoSEQ multiplex PCR; TCRdb's table is partial and in-frame only. The sample carries some 38,000 clones, more than 75% recorded once. The starting material was CD4+ T cells from peripheral blood mononuclear cells, obtained in the second trimester of pregnancy. All receptors derive from a female donor in good health, enrolled as a control in a pregnancy study.

The chain is built from TRBV5-3 and TRBJ1-3, with a tentative D call TRBD1 (5 bases). TRBV5-3 falls under the ORF class, with uncertain function. The CDR3 is 15 residues long. The V gene lost 0 bases and the J gene lost 7 bases, with 14 bases spanning the gap. This CDR3 reads CARSLGRQGRNTIYF. The CDR3 region has the DNA TGTGCCAGAAGCTTGGGCCGGCAGGGAAGGAACACCATATATTTT.

This clone is a singleton in its sample. This chain links TRBV7-2 with TRBJ1-4; maybe TRBD1 (6 bases). This CDR3 is built from 17 residues. The V and J ends lost 1 base and 2 bases respectively, with 14 bases between them. Germline CDR1 and CDR2: SGHTA and FQGNSA. The CDR3 here is CASSLVPQGWTNEKLFF. The CDR3 DNA reads as TGTGCCAGCAGCTTAGTCCCACAGGGTTGGACTAATGAAAAACTGTTTTTT.

V is TRBV7-2 and J is TRBJ2-2, with D possibly being TRBD2 (6 bases). Trimming took off 5 bases at V and 1 base at J, with 17 bases between the two ends. This CDR3 comprises 17 residues. In germline, CDR1 is SGHTA, CDR2 FQGNSA. CDR3 DNA: TGTGCCAGCAGCCAAATCCCGGTGGGGGGGAACACCGGGGAGCTGTTTTTT. Its translation: CASSQIPVGGNTGELFF.

The CDR3 bases are TGTGCCAGCAGCTTACAGGCGGGGCCCACAGATACGCAGTATTTT. It specifies CASSLQAGPTDTQYF. V gene TRBV7-2 combines with J gene TRBJ2-3, with a possible D match to TRBD2 (6 bases). The germline V and J ends were trimmed by 2 bases and 2 bases, with 11 bases remaining between them. Germline-derived CDR1 and CDR2 are SGHTA and FQGNSA. The CDR3 covers 15 residues.

J is TRBJ1-2 and V is TRBV9; D might be TRBD1 (5 bases). Per germline, CDR1 SGDLS and CDR2 YYNGEE. Trimming stripped 0 bases from V and 4 bases from J, with 16 bases between. The CDR3 runs 16 residues. DNA of the CDR3: TGTGCCAGCAGCGTAGCCTCGACAGCCTACGCCTATGGCTACACCTTC. This encodes CASSVASTAYAYGYTF.

The chain carries TRBV2 and TRBJ1-5; maybe TRBD1 (6 bases). The CDR3 is made up of 15 amino acids. CDR1 and CDR2 from the germline V gene are SNHLY and FYNNEI. Trimming removed 7 bases at V and 1 base at J, with 14 bases between. CDR3 in amino acids: CASNEGRGSNQPQHF. CDR3 DNA sequence: TGTGCCAGCAACGAAGGCAGGGGCAGCAATCAGCCCCAGCATTTT.

The DNA for the CDR3 is TGTGCCAGCAGTTTCGGGCAGCCCCAGCATTTT. This encodes CASSFGQPQHF. The chain employs TRBV28 and TRBJ1-5; D is unresolved. The CDR3 loop spans 11 amino acids. Germline V lookup: CDR1 MDHEN, CDR2 SYDVKM. The V gene lost 3 bases and the J gene lost 7 bases, with 4 bases spanning the gap.

This chain joins TRBV7-2 and TRBJ1-1, with 7 positions matching TRBD1. The CDR3 covers 14 residues. Germline loops: CDR1 SGHTA, CDR2 FQGNSA. With 3 bases clipped from V and 4 bases from J, the junction kept 5 bases outside the gene matches. This CDR3 is CASSFLAGGTEAFF. CDR3 DNA sequence: TGTGCCAGCAGCTTCCTGGCAGGGGGCACTGAAGCTTTCTTT.

The table lists this clone with a few counts. This chain links TRBV5-1 with TRBJ2-2, with D perhaps matching TRBD1 (7 bases). V was cut by 4 bases and J by 0 bases, with 13 bases left in between. In germline, CDR1 is SGHRS, CDR2 YFSETQ. The CDR3 is made up of 16 amino acids. The CDR3 loop reads CASSPGGTANTGELFF. CDR3 bases: TGCGCCAGCAGCCCTGGCGGGACAGCGAACACCGGGGAGCTGTTTTTT.

The chain has TRBV11-3 and TRBJ2-2; 9 nucleotides line up with TRBD2. This CDR3 is 16 amino acids long. The trim removed 5 bases at V and 9 bases at J, leaving 13 bases unmatched. The germline gives CDR1 SGHNT, CDR2 YENEEA. CDR3 sequence reads: CASSQTLAGKGRELFF. In DNA, the CDR3 is TGTGCCAGCAGCCAGACTCTAGCGGGGAAGGGCCGGGAGCTGTTTTTT.

The chain links TRBV7-6 to TRBJ2-7; D unresolved. This CDR3 is 13 amino acids long. Germline V gene sequence: CDR1 SGHVS, CDR2 FNYEAQ. V lost 1 base, J lost 2 bases, and 6 bases lay in between. CDR3 sequence reads: CASSLGVTYEQYF. Here the CDR3 DNA reads TGTGCCAGCAGCTTAGGTGTTACCTACGAGCAGTACTTC.

The rearrangement links TRBV25-1 to TRBJ2-2; 7 bases agree with TRBD1. Losses at the gene ends were 6 bases for V and 0 bases for J; bases not matched to a gene: 1. The CDR3 is made up of 14 amino acids. Per germline, CDR1 MGHDK and CDR2 SYGVNS. CDR3 sequence reads: CASRGTANTGELFF. The CDR3 DNA reads TGTGCCAGCAGAGGGACAGCGAACACCGGGGAGCTGTTTTTT.

The chain joins TRBV11-2 to TRBJ2-3, with 8 bases identical to TRBD2. Trimming cost V 5 bases and J 3 bases; bases outside gene matches: 7. CDR1 and CDR2 from the germline V gene are SGHAT and FQNNGV. This CDR3 is 15 amino acids long. CDR3 region: CASSARGGITDTQYF. CDR3 bases: TGTGCCAGCAGCGCTCGCGGGGGGATAACAGATACGCAGTATTTT.

CDR3 amino acids: CASSTGNQPQHF. CDR3 nucleotide sequence: TGTGCCAGCAGTACAGGGAATCAGCCCCAGCATTTT. The gene calls are TRBV6-1 and TRBJ1-5; a weak D match, TRBD1 (6 bases). Germline assignment: CDR1 MNHNS and CDR2 SASEGT. The CDR3 has 12 amino acids. Trimming took off 5 bases at V and 4 bases at J, with 6 bases between the two ends.

The chain links TRBV7-9 to TRBJ1-1; a weak D match, TRBD1 (6 bases). Germline V gene sequence: CDR1 SEHNR, CDR2 FQNEAQ (reference sequence). Trimming took 5 bases from V and 11 from J, leaving 18 bases between them. The CDR3 is made up of 13 amino acids. The chain's CDR3 is CASSPRQAEGAFF. For the CDR3, the DNA is TGTGCCAGCAGCCCCAGACAGGCCGAGGGGGCTTTCTTT.

The table lists this clone with a count of one. The V gene is TRBV4-2, the J gene TRBJ1-2, with 7 positions matching TRBD1. In germline, CDR1 is LGHNA, CDR2 YNFKEQ. The CDR3 is made up of 16 amino acids. V lost 4 bases, J lost 0 bases, and 8 bases stayed unmatched. The CDR3 DNA reads as TGTGCCAGCAGCCGTCCCGGGACAGCTACTAACTATGGCTACACCTTC. Its translation is CASSRPGTATNYGYTF.

This chain joins TRBV30 and TRBJ1-1, with 7 bases identical to TRBD1. Germline lookup yields CDR1 GTSNPN and CDR2 SVGIG (reference sequence). The CDR3 spans 12 residues. V dropped 7 bases and J dropped 4; count of bases not matched to a gene: 6. The DNA of the CDR3 is TGTGCCTCCACAGGGGTTGGCACTGAAGCTTTCTTT. Translated, it gives CASTGVGTEAFF.

V gene TRBV6-1 combines with J gene TRBJ1-4; the D gene is possibly TRBD1 (6 bases). Germline V CDR1 and CDR2: MNHNS, SASEGT. Trimming took off 7 bases at V and 8 bases at J, with 17 bases between the two ends. This CDR3 comprises 14 residues. CDR3 amino acids: CASIQTGLWEKLFF. CDR3 DNA: TGTGCCAGCATTCAGACAGGCCTATGGGAAAAACTGTTTTTT.

V gene TRBV5-5 combines with J gene TRBJ1-4, with D maybe TRBD1 (6 bases). With 0 bases removed from V and 8 bases from J, the gap between germline ends came to 11 bases. The CDR3 length is 14 residues. CDR1 is SGHKS and CDR2 is YYEKEE in the germline V gene (reference sequence). CDR3 sequence: CASSLAQGREKLFF. In nucleotides, the CDR3 is TGTGCCAGCAGCTTGGCACAGGGTAGAGAAAAACTGTTTTTT.

This clone was picked up a small number of times. V usage is TRBV18 and J usage is TRBJ1-1, with unresolved D. This CDR3 is 13 amino acids long. V dropped 3 bases and J dropped 1 base, with 6 bases sitting between them. The germline V gene has CDR1 KGHSH and CDR2 LQKENI. The CDR3 protein is CASSPRPNTEAFF. Here the CDR3 DNA reads TGTGCCAGCTCACCGCGGCCGAACACTGAAGCTTTCTTT.

The chain has TRBV4-3 and TRBJ1-2; D ambiguous. V was trimmed by 0 bases and J by 5 bases, leaving 7 bases between them. Germline V gene lookup returns CDR1 LGHNA and CDR2 YSLEER. The CDR3 extends over 13 amino acids. The CDR3 nucleotides read TGCGCCAGCAGCCAAGATCGGGTTTATGGCTACACCTTC. This translates into CASSQDRVYGYTF.

The table lists this clone with a count of one. The V call is TRBV18, the J call TRBJ1-2; possible D gene TRBD1, 6 bases. The CDR3 extends over 15 amino acids. V was shortened by 6 bases and J by 5 bases, with 19 bases between the two germline ends. In germline, CDR1 is KGHSH, CDR2 LQKENI. CDR3 protein: CASSLNPGTPYGYTF. CDR3 bases: TGTGCCAGCTCTCTCAACCCCGGGACACCGTATGGCTACACCTTC. The entire variable domain, with the rest obtained from reference TRBV18 and TRBJ1-2, is as follows: NAGVMQNPRHLVRRRGQEARLRCSPMKGHSHVYWYRQLPEEGLKFMVYLQKENIIDESGMPKERFSAEFPKEGPSILRIQQVVRGDSAAYFCASSLNPGTPYGYTFGSGTRLTVV.

This rearrangement joins TRBV10-3 to TRBJ2-1; 12 bases map to TRBD2. Germline V lookup: CDR1 ENHRY, CDR2 SYGVKD. J lost 10 bases, V lost 3 bases, and 4 bases had no gene match. This CDR3 has 14 amino acids. CDR3: CAISDPGLAGEQFF. The CDR3 region has the DNA TGTGCCATCAGTGACCCTGGACTAGCGGGGGAGCAGTTCTTC.

The chain uses TRBV30 and TRBJ1-6; perhaps TRBD1 as D (5 bases). The V gene's germline CDR1 is GTSNPN and CDR2 SVGIG (reference sequence). The CDR3 spans 15 residues. V was trimmed by 0 bases and J by 7 bases, leaving 13 bases between them. Here the CDR3 DNA reads TGTGCCTGGAGTGTGGGAGGGACGGCAAATTCACCCCTCCACTTT. This encodes CAWSVGGTANSPLHF.

The V and J genes are TRBV7-2 and TRBJ2-5; TRBD2 might be the D (7 bases). V was trimmed by 4 bases and J by 5 bases, leaving 23 bases between them. The germline V gene encodes CDR1 SGHTA and CDR2 FQGNSA. This CDR3 comprises 17 residues. Written as DNA, the CDR3 is TGTGCCAGCAGCTCGAGGAAAGGGGGGGGTCGTATGGAGACCCAGTACTTC. This translates into CASSSRKGGGRMETQYF.

This sequence joins TRBV7-2 and TRBJ2-1; 12 bases match TRBD2. Germline assignment: CDR1 SGHTA and CDR2 FQGNSA. This CDR3 has 15 residues. After removal of 0 bases from V and 7 bases from J, the junction contained 1 base not matched to a gene. The DNA for the CDR3 is TGTGCCAGCAGCTTAGCCGGGACTAGCGGGAATGAGCAGTTCTTC. This gives the protein CASSLAGTSGNEQFF.

The chain employs TRBV7-2 and TRBJ2-3; D unresolved. The germline V gene has CDR1 SGHTA and CDR2 FQGNSA. V shed 5 bases and J shed 2 bases, with 5 bases lying between them. This CDR3 has 12 amino acids. CDR3 in DNA: TGTGCCAGCAGCATTTACACAGATACGCAGTATTTT. Translation: CASSIYTDTQYF.

This rearrangement joins TRBV27 to TRBJ2-3; D gene ambiguous. V gave up 2 bases and J gave up 2 bases, with 11 bases separating them. The CDR3 totals 15 residues. In germline, CDR1 is MNHEY, CDR2 SMNVEV (reference sequence). This CDR3 is CASSLRLGTTDTQYF. The CDR3 DNA is TGTGCCAGCAGTTTAAGGCTAGGTACCACAGATACGCAGTATTTT.